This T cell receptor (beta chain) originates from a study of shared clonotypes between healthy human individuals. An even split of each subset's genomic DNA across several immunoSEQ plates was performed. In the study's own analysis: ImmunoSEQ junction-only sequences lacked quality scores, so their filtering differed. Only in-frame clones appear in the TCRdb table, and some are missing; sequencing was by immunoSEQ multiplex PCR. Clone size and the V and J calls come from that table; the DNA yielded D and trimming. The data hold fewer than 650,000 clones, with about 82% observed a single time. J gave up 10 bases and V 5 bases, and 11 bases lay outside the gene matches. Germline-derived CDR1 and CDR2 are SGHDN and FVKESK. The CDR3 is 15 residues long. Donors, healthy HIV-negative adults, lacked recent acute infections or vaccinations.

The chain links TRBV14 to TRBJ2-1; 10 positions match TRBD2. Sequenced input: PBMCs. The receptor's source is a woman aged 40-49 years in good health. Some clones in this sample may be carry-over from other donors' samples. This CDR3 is CASSIAGGLTWEQFF. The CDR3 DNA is TGTGCCAGCAGCATAGCGGGGGGCCTGACGTGGGAGCAGTTCTTC.